The rows below give T cell receptor beta chains drawn from one sample of a study of blood T cells in healthy people across ages. TCRdb independently ran MiXCR on the 5' RACE reads; one entry per CDR3 protein. This repertoire shows over 600,000 distinct CDR3 sequences, 40% to 45% found once; its top ten account for 25% to 35%. The material sequenced was blood. All receptors derive from a man older than 75 in good health. CDR3s include the opening cysteine and the closing phenylalanine or tryptophan. The D gene is left open where the match is weak. Rows may omit the clone size; those that give it use once, few, many or a size class.

TRBV7-2	TRBJ1-2	.	TRBD1	TGTGCCAGCAGCTCGCGCGATCTTGGACAGGGAGGGTATGACTATGGCTACACCTTC	CASSSRDLGQGGYDYGYTF
TRBV6-2/TRBV6-3	TRBJ2-1	many	.	TGTGCCAGCAGCACCAGGGGTGGACGACCCTACAATGAGCAGTTCTTC	CASSTRGGRPYNEQFF
TRBV28	TRBJ2-7	many	TRBD1	TGTGCCAGCAGTCGCAGAGGGACAGGCTCCTACGAGCAGTACTTC	CASSRRGTGSYEQYF
TRBV7-9	TRBJ2-7	few	.	TGTGCCAGCAGCTTAGGAGGGGCAGACGAGCAGTACTTC	CASSLGGADEQYF
TRBV3-1	TRBJ2-5	.	TRBD2	TGTGCCAGCAGCCAGCTGAGGACTAGTCTGTACTTC	CASSQLRTSLYF
TRBV5-6	TRBJ1-1	few	.	TGTGCCAGCAGCTTGGCAGGGACTTTGAACACTGAAGCTTTCTTT	CASSLAGTLNTEAFF
TRBV7-9	TRBJ2-1	.	TRBD1	TGTGCCAGCAGCTTAGCTCGGTGGACAGGGGGCGTATATGAGCAGTTCTTC	CASSLARWTGGVYEQFF
TRBV4-2	TRBJ2-1	few	TRBD2	TGTGCCAGCAGCCAAGATCTTGGGGGGGCCTACAATGAGCAGTTCTTC	CASSQDLGGAYNEQFF
TRBV28	TRBJ2-7	.	TRBD1	TGTGCCAGCAGTTCTGCCCAGGGGGCGGCCTACGAGCAGTACTTC	CASSSAQGAAYEQYF
TRBV7-3	TRBJ2-7	few	.	TGTGCCAGCAGCGTATCTGCTATTCAAAACGAGCAGTACTTC	CASSVSAIQNEQYF
TRBV13	TRBJ2-7	many	.	TGTGCCAGCAGCTTAGCTACCACCCTCTCTTCCCGGGAGCAGTACTTC	CASSLATTLSSREQYF
TRBV29-1	TRBJ2-1	.	.	TGCAGCGTTCCGGGACTGGGTTACAATGAGCAGTTCTTC	CSVPGLGYNEQFF
TRBV7-2	TRBJ2-4	.	.	TGTGCCAGCAGCTTAGAGTCAGGGCTAGCCAAAAACATTCAGTACTTC	CASSLESGLAKNIQYF
TRBV4-2	TRBJ2-2	.	.	TGTGCCAGCAGCCAAGAAAGGGAACTTGGAACCGGGGAGCTGTTTTTT	CASSQERELGTGELFF
TRBV7-2	TRBJ2-1	.	TRBD2	TGTGCCAGCAGCTCGGGACTAGCGGGGGGGTCGGGGAATGAGCAGTTCTTC	CASSSGLAGGSGNEQFF
TRBV10-2	TRBJ2-3	.	.	TGCGCCAGCATGGGGCCGGGGACGGATACGCAGTATTTT	CASMGPGTDTQYF
TRBV7-2	TRBJ1-2	.	.	TGTGCCAGCAGCTCTCAGTCCCAAACAGGCCTGAGAATTAACTATGGCTACACCTTC	CASSSQSQTGLRINYGYTF
TRBV18	TRBJ1-2	.	.	TGTGCCAGCTCTAAGGACGGAGCTAACTATGGCTACACCTTC	CASSKDGANYGYTF
TRBV20-1	TRBJ2-7	few	.	TGCAGTGCTAGACCCCCTTTAAGCGAGCAGTACTTC	CSARPPLSEQYF
TRBV29-1	TRBJ1-1	.	.	TGCAGCGTTGACCCAGGGGCTGAACCTTTCTTT	CSVDPGAEPFF
TRBV29-1	TRBJ2-5	many	TRBD1	TGCAGCGCCGGGCGACAGGGGGAGACCCAGTACTTC	CSAGRQGETQYF
TRBV20-1	TRBJ2-7	few	TRBD2	TGCAGTGCTAGAGGGATAGCGGGAGGGCTCTCTCGCGAGCAGTACTTC	CSARGIAGGLSREQYF
TRBV9	TRBJ2-6	many	.	TGTGCCAGCAGCGCATCAGGGTTTGGGGCCAACGTCCTGACTTTC	CASSASGFGANVLTF
TRBV7-9	TRBJ2-2	.	TRBD1	TGTGCCAGCATCCGGGACAGGGGTATCGGGGAGCTGTTTTTT	CASIRDRGIGELFF
TRBV30	TRBJ1-5	.	TRBD1	TGTGCCTGGAGTCCTACGGACAGGGGAGAAGGTCAGCCCCAGCATTTT	CAWSPTDRGEGQPQHF
TRBV7-2	TRBJ1-4	many	TRBD1	TGTGCCAGCAGCTCAGGGACAGGGGCGGAAGTAAGGGAAAAACTGTTTTTT	CASSSGTGAEVREKLFF
TRBV15	TRBJ2-7	.	.	TGTGCCACCAGCAGAGGACACGAGCAGTACTTC	CATSRGHEQYF
TRBV3-1	TRBJ2-7	.	TRBD2	TGTGCCAGCAACCTCAGCGGGGGGTCTGCCTACGAGCAGTACTTC	CASNLSGGSAYEQYF
TRBV7-2	TRBJ2-1	.	.	TGTGCCAGCAGCTCCGAAGCTCGGGACAAGAACAATGAGCAGTTCTTC	CASSSEARDKNNEQFF
TRBV11-2	TRBJ1-2	once	.	TGTGCCGGCAGCTTAAACTACAGGGACAACTATGGCTACACCTTC	CAGSLNYRDNYGYTF
TRBV29-1	TRBJ1-2	few	.	TGCAGCGTTGTTGTTGGGTTAAGCTATGGCTACACCTTC	CSVVVGLSYGYTF
TRBV6-2/TRBV6-3	TRBJ2-1	.	.	TGTGCCAGCAGTGTCTGCAATGAGCAGTTCTTC	CASSVCNEQFF
TRBV9	TRBJ1-6	many	.	TGTGCCAGCAGCACCATCACAGGGTTTGGTAGTTCACCCCTCCACTTT	CASSTITGFGSSPLHF
TRBV7-2	TRBJ1-5	.	.	TGTGCCAGCAGCTTAATGTCCCTCGCGAGCAATCAGCCCCAGCATTTT	CASSLMSLASNQPQHF
TRBV6-6	TRBJ2-4	.	TRBD2	TGTGCCAGCATCCAACGGACTAGCGCCAAACGGGGTATTCAGTACTTC	CASIQRTSAKRGIQYF
TRBV6-5	TRBJ1-2	few	.	TGTGCCAGCAGTCGAGAAGGGGGAGAATATAACTATGGCTACACCTTC	CASSREGGEYNYGYTF
TRBV7-3	TRBJ2-2	.	TRBD2	TGTGCCAGCAGCTTAAGAGCTAGCGGGAGACCTTTTACGAGTGGGGAGCTGTTTTTT	CASSLRASGRPFTSGELFF
TRBV28	TRBJ1-2	.	TRBD1	TGTGCCAGCAGTCCCCTTCCAGGGGGCTATGGCTACACCTTC	CASSPLPGGYGYTF
TRBV20-1	TRBJ2-7	many	.	TGCAGTGCGCAAGGGACATACGACTTGGGGTCCTACGAGCAGTACTTC	CSAQGTYDLGSYEQYF
TRBV4-2	TRBJ2-7	.	.	TGTGCCAGCAGCCAAGGGGTCTATTTGGATGAGCAGTACTTC	CASSQGVYLDEQYF
TRBV7-9	TRBJ2-2	once	.	TGTGCCAGCAGCTTATCCGGGGCCGCGAACACCGGGGAGCTGTTTTTT	CASSLSGAANTGELFF